This T cell receptor beta chain was captured by sequencing in a study of OX40 agonist ivuxolimab in advanced cancers. Study-wide context: Patients were treated with intravenous ivuxolimab, dosed at 0.01 to 10 mg/kg and infused every 2 weeks.

This CDR3 comprises 14 residues. The V gene end was trimmed by 2 bases and the J gene end by 0 bases; junction bases not matched to a gene: 1. Germline lookup yields CDR1 KGHSH and CDR2 LQKENI. Data came from immunoSEQ multiplex PCR; TCRdb stores just in-frame clones and leaves some out. The sample contains about 120,000 clones, around 93% of which appear only once. Study results and caveats: Mean expanded clone counts were higher in CD8+ than CD4+ T cells. Researchers did not determine the expanded peripheral T cells' antigen specificity. Doses of 0.1 to 3.0 mg/kg were accompanied by clonal expansion of CD4+ and CD8+ blood T cells by week 6.

As regards this clone: Its antigen remains unidentified.

V and J are TRBV18 and TRBJ2-7, with TRBD1 matching over 7 bases. The sequencing here drew on CD4+ or CD8+ T cells sorted from blood, taken in a trial of the OX40 agonist ivuxolimab. The sequence was obtained from an adult with an advanced solid tumor such as melanoma, head and neck, liver or kidney cancer. The CDR3 DNA reads TGTGCCAGCTCACCAGGGACAGTCTCCTACGAGCAGTACTTC. Amino acids: CASSPGTVSYEQYF.